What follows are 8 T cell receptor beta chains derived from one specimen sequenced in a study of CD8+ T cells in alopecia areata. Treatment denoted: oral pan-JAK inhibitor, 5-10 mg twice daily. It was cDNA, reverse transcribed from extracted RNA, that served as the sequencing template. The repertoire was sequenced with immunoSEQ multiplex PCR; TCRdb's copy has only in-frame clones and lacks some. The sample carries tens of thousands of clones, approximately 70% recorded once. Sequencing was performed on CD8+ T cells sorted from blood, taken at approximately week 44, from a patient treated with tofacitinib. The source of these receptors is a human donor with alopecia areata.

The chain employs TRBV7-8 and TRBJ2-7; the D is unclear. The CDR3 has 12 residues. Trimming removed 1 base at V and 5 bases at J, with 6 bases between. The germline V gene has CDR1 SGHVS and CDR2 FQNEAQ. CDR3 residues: CASSLDLDEQYF. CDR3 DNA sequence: TGTGCCAGCAGCTTAGACCTCGACGAGCAGTACTTC.

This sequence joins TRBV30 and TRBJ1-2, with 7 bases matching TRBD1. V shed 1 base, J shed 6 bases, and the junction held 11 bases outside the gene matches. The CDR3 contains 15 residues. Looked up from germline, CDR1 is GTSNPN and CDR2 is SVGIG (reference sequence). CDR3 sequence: CAWSDTGTATHGYTF. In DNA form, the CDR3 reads TGTGCCTGGAGTGATACCGGGACAGCAACTCATGGCTACACCTTC.

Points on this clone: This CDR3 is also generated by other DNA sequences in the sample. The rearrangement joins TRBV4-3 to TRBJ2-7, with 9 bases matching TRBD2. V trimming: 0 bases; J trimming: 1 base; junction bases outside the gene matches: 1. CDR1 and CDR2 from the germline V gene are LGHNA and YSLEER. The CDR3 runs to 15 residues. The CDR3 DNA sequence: TGCGCCAGCAGCCAAGACCTAGCGGGGTCCTACGAGCAGTACTTC. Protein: CASSQDLAGSYEQYF.

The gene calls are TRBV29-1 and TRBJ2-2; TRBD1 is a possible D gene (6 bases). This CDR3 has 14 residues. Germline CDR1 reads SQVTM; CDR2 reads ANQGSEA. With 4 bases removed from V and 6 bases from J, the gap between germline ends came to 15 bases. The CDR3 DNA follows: TGCAGCGTTGGCCCCTCTGACAGGTCCGGGGAGCTGTTTTTT. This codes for CSVGPSDRSGELFF.

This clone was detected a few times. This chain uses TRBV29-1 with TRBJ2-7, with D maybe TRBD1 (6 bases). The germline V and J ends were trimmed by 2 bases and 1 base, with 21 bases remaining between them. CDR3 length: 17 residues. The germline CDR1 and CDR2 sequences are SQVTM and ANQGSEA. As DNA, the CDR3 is TGCAGCGTTGAAATCTACTTAGCAGGGGCGGTATCCTACGAGCAGTACTTC. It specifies CSVEIYLAGAVSYEQYF.

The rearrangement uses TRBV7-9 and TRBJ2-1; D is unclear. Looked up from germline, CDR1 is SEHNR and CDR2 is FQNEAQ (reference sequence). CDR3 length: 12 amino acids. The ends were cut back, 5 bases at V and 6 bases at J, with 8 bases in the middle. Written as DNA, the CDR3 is TGTGCCAGCAGCCAGACCCGCAATGAGCAGTTCTTC. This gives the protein CASSQTRNEQFF.

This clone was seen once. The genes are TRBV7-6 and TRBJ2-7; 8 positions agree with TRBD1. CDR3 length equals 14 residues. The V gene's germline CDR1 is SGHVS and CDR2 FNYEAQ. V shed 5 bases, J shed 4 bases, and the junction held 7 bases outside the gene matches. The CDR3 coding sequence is TGTGCCAGCAGCCAAGACAGGGGATGGTACGAGCAGTACTTC. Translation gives CASSQDRGWYEQYF.

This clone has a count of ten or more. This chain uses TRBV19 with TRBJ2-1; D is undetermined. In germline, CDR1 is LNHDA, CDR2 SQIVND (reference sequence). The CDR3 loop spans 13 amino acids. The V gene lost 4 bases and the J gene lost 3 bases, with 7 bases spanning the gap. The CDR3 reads CASSNPGYNEQFF. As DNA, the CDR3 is TGTGCCAGTAGTAACCCCGGCTACAATGAGCAGTTCTTC.